The T cell receptor (beta chain) described here comes from a study of T cells after yellow fever vaccination. Study background: Preparation of fractions with low cell numbers was performed using SMART-Seq v4 Ultra Low Input.

This clonotype was seen repeatedly, ten times or more. Its specificity is unknown. CDR3 length: 15 amino acids. V lost 6 bases to trimming and J lost 7 bases; unmatched junction nucleotides: 6. CDR1 is MNHEY, CDR2 SVGEGT, per germline. TCRdb re-derived calls from the 5' RACE reads in MiXCR, one entry per CDR3 protein. The repertoire holds 250,000 to 400,000 distinct CDR3 sequences, with 3.5% to 4.5% as singletons. The study's findings and limits: Boosting was followed by the reappearance of most primary-vaccination clones (96% CD4, about 88% CD8).

The receptor's source is a man aged 18 to 30 who received the YFV17D yellow fever vaccine. This chain joins TRBV6-2 or TRBV6-3 and TRBJ2-1; TRBD2 matches at 13 bases. Material: PBMCs, obtained 15 days after the yellow fever booster vaccination. The CDR3 nucleotides are TGTGCCAGCAGGAAGACTAGCGGGGGGCCAAATGAGCAGTTCTTC. This encodes CASRKTSGGPNEQFF.